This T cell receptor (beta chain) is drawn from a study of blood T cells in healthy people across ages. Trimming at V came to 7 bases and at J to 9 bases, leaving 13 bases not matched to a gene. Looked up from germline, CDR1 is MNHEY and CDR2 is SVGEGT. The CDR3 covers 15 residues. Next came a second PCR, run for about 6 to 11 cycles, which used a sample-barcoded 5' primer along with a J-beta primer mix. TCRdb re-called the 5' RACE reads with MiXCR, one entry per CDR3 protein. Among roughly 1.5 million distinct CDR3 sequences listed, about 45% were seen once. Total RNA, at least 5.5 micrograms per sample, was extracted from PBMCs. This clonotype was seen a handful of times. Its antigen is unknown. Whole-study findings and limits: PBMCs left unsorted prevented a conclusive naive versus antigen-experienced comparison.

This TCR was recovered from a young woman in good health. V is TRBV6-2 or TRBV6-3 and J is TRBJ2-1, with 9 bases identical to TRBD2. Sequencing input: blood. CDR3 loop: CASIAGGHETSEQFF. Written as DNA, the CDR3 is TGTGCCAGCATTGCGGGGGGGCATGAAACAAGTGAGCAGTTCTTC.